The entry below describes one TCR beta chain. The sample is drawn from a study of blood T cell repertoires in COVID-19. Source study methods: Reference gene primers were amplified, and this amplification served to estimate nucleated cell counts. Assay: immunoSEQ multiplex PCR; the TCRdb copy retains only in-frame clones and omits some. V and J calls and clone size are given by that table; D and trimming were obtained from the DNA. The sample shows 270,000 or so clones, more than 65% of them seen only once. Germline lookup yields CDR1 SGDLS and CDR2 YYNGEE. The CDR3 is 20 amino acids. J was trimmed by 5 bases and V by 4 bases; bases with no gene match: 22.

Source material: peripheral blood. The V gene is TRBV9, the J gene TRBJ2-1, with TRBD2 matching over 9 bases. This clonotype was obtained from a woman younger than 35 with acute or convalescent COVID-19. CDR3 amino acids: CASSPKVGLAGPSIHNEQFF. In DNA, the CDR3 is TGTGCCAGCAGCCCTAAGGTGGGGCTAGCGGGACCGAGTATACACAATGAGCAGTTCTTC.